This TCR beta chain is from a study of T cell responses to AZD1222 COVID-19 vaccine. Study-wide findings and caveats: There were mostly white British donors and more females than males, and clonal diversity was possibly underestimated. At 160-218 and 743-854, vaccine-associated CD4 TCRs were dominant, and they spanned spike.

From germline, CDR1 is SEHNR and CDR2 FQNEAQ (reference sequence). The germline V and J ends were trimmed by 1 base and 7 bases, with 7 bases remaining between them. The CDR3 runs to 12 residues. Profiled with immunoSEQ multiplex PCR; TCRdb holds only in-frame clones, not every one. The repertoire holds about 150,000 clones, roughly 90% seen once, with 3.2% in the top ten. About this clone: Its matching antigen is unknown.

This rearrangement joins TRBV7-9 to TRBJ2-5; D remains unclear. The sample here was peripheral blood, taken 28 days after the second AZD1222 dose. The sequence was collected from an adult who received the AZD1222 COVID-19 vaccine. CDR3: CASSLEAGTQYF. The CDR3, as DNA: TGTGCCAGCAGCTTAGAAGCCGGGACCCAGTACTTC.